This T cell receptor (beta chain) was recorded in a study of CD8 T cells in ankylosing spondylitis. Study findings and constraints: Disease-linked clones proved CD8+ and comparatively uncommon in peripheral blood. Several of the motif variants were reported before in synovial fluid and blood from reactive arthritis.

TCRdb used MiXCR to reprocess the 5' RACE reads, holding one entry per CDR3 protein. This table has fewer than 25,000 distinct CDR3 sequences, 13% appearing once. Germline values: CDR1 MDHEN, CDR2 SYDVKM. The V end was cut by 4 bases, the J end by 7 bases, with 8 bases between. The CDR3 covers 11 residues. With regard to this clonotype: Its target is unknown.

The source of this sequence is a male donor with ankylosing spondylitis or in good health (not recorded which). This rearrangement joins TRBV28 to TRBJ2-7; D not resolved. Sequencing was carried out using blood. The CDR3 reads CASSSRWEQYF. The CDR3 coding sequence is TGTGCCAGCAGTTCGAGGTGGGAGCAGTACTTC.